Listed here are 3 T cell receptor beta chains from one sample, sequenced in a study of blood T cell repertoires in COVID-19. Data came from immunoSEQ multiplex PCR; TCRdb stores just in-frame clones and leaves some out. The data contain tens of thousands of clones, about four fifths of them singletons. Sequenced sample: peripheral blood. The source of these receptors is a woman aged 60-75 years with acute or convalescent COVID-19.

The rearrangement joins TRBV11-2 to TRBJ1-2; D not resolved. The CDR3 loop spans 17 amino acids. Per germline, CDR1 SGHAT and CDR2 FQNNGV. V was clipped by 6 bases and J by 4 bases, with 24 bases between them. CDR3 nucleotide sequence: TGTGCCAGCAGTTTACGAGCGACGGATCGTCTTACCTATGGCTACACCTTC. Amino acids: CASSLRATDRLTYGYTF.

The chain uses TRBV6-1 and TRBJ2-7; 9 positions match TRBD2. The CDR3 is 15 amino acids. CDR1 and CDR2 from the germline V gene are MNHNS and SASEGT. With V trimmed by 1 base and J by 3 bases, 4 bases remained unmatched. CDR3: CASSEGRGGSYEQYF. Here the CDR3 DNA reads TGTGCCAGCAGTGAAGGGCGGGGGGGAAGCTACGAGCAGTACTTC.

The CDR3 DNA reads TGTGCCAGCAGAAATAGCGGGGAGAACAATGAGCAGTTCTTC. Translation: CASRNSGENNEQFF. The chain has TRBV7-9 and TRBJ2-1; 8 positions agree with TRBD2. From germline, CDR1 is SEHNR and CDR2 FQNEAQ (reference sequence). The CDR3 contains 14 residues. V lost 6 bases, J lost 5 bases, and 6 bases stayed unmatched.